This T cell receptor (beta chain) derives from a study of CD8 T cells in ankylosing spondylitis. Study-level findings and limits: Reports say disease-linked clones showed up significantly more in matched ankylosing spondylitis synovial fluid. There was a TCR beta motif, made of 7 or 8 highly homologous variants, that appeared characteristic of ankylosing spondylitis blood. Some of the motif variants had earlier been found in reactive arthritis patients' fluid and blood.

This clonotype was found a few times. Its specificity is unknown. Quantitative 5'-RACE with molecular barcodes produced the TCR beta libraries. MiXCR, applied by TCRdb to the 5' RACE reads, yields one record per CDR3 protein. The sample gives roughly 450,000 distinct CDR3 sequences, approximately 26% of which show up once; 0.89% is in the top ten. This TCR derives from a male donor with ankylosing spondylitis. The specimen was blood, either unsorted or a sorted T cell fraction (not recorded which).

CDR3 amino acids: CASSQVEGIEAGELFF. DNA of the CDR3: TGTGCCAGCAGCCAAGTGGAGGGAATAGAGGCCGGGGAGCTGTTTTTT. The gene calls are TRBV4-2 and TRBJ2-2; tentative D call: TRBD2 (6 bases). V was clipped by 1 base and J by 6 bases, with 15 bases between them. CDR1 and CDR2 (germline): LGHNA, YNFKEQ. This CDR3 has 16 residues.